This T cell receptor beta chain was sequenced for a study of T cell responses to AZD1222 COVID-19 vaccine. On the study more broadly: Pooled together were second doses at about 4 or about 12 weeks. Study-level results: Females made up more of the donors, who were largely white British, and clonal diversity may have come out too low. There were vaccine-associated CD4 TCRs across spike, dominant at 160-218 and 743-854.

On this clone itself: What it binds is unknown.

Profiling relied on immunoSEQ multiplex PCR, and the TCRdb table lists in-frame clones only, not all of them. The sample includes around 140,000 clones, 75% to 90% seen only once; the top ten take under 2%. J was trimmed by 6 bases and V by 5 bases; bases with no gene match: 5. The CDR3 runs 14 residues. Looked up from germline, CDR1 is SGHVS and CDR2 is FNYEAQ. V and J are TRBV7-6 and TRBJ2-7; 12 bases fit TRBD2. Sequencing used peripheral blood, obtained on day 0 of AZD1222 vaccination. The source is an adult in good health. This CDR3 is CASSPGLAGPEQYF. The CDR3 DNA reads TGTGCCAGCAGCCCCGGACTAGCGGGGCCCGAGCAGTACTTC. The variable domain in full, with the rest retrieved from reference TRBV7-6 and TRBJ2-7, is GAGVSQSPRYKVTKRGQDVALRCDPISGHVSLYWYRQALGQGPEFLTYFNYEAQQDKSGLPNDRFSAERPEGSISTLTIQRTEQRDSAMYRCASSPGLAGPEQYFGPGTRLTVT.